A single sample gave rise to the 5 T cell receptor beta chains below, sequenced in a study of cytomegalovirus exposure and HLA in healthy donors. The PCR made use of 60 Vbeta and 13 Jbeta primers. Sequencing was performed with immunoSEQ multiplex PCR; in TCRdb, only in-frame clones are kept and a portion is missing. The data show 200,000 or so clones, 84% seen once. The sample was PBMCs. The receptors were sampled from a boy younger than 18 in good health and CMV-seronegative.

The chain recombines TRBV10-3 with TRBJ1-5, with D possibly matching TRBD1 (6 bases). Trimming pared 11 bases from V and 5 bases from J, leaving 19 bases between. In germline, CDR1 is ENHRY, CDR2 SYGVKD. This CDR3 spans 14 amino acids. CDR3 loop: CAAQGRGLDQPQHF. Here the CDR3 DNA reads TGTGCCGCACAGGGCAGAGGGTTGGATCAGCCCCAGCATTTT.

The chain is built from TRBV2 and TRBJ1-2, with 8 nucleotides matching TRBD1. Germline V gives CDR1 SNHLY, CDR2 FYNNEI. The CDR3 extends over 13 amino acids. Trimming took 11 bases from V and 3 from J; bases not matched to a gene: 8. CDR3 bases: TGTGCCGTTCAGGGGGCCGGTGACTATGGCTACACCTTC. It yields the protein CAVQGAGDYGYTF.

The chain is built from TRBV4-1 and TRBJ2-7; D possibly corresponds to TRBD1 (5 bases). The CDR3 is 18 residues long. V was pared by 4 bases and J by 0 bases, with 22 bases between. Germline loops: CDR1 MGHRA, CDR2 YSYEKL. In DNA, the CDR3 is TGCGCCAGCAGCCGGGATTTAGGGGTCGAACCATACTCCTACGAGCAGTACTTC. It encodes CASSRDLGVEPYSYEQYF.

The V and J genes are TRBV7-9 and TRBJ1-2; 9 bases are a match to TRBD1. With V trimmed by 5 bases and J by 1 base, 14 bases remained unmatched. Germline-derived CDR1 and CDR2 are SEHNR and FQNEAQ (reference sequence). CDR3 size: 18 residues. The CDR3 DNA is TGTGCCAGCAGCCCCCGTACGGGACAGGGATCTTTTAACTATGGCTACACCTTC. Translation: CASSPRTGQGSFNYGYTF.

The V call is TRBV30, the J call TRBJ1-1, with a possible D match to TRBD1 (6 bases). V lost 5 bases and J lost 5, with 18 bases in between. This CDR3 region has 14 residues. Per germline, CDR1 GTSNPN and CDR2 SVGIG (reference sequence). Written as DNA, the CDR3 is TGTGCCTGGGGGAGGGGGGAACGAGGTACTGAAGCTTTCTTT. This encodes CAWGRGERGTEAFF.